This T cell receptor beta chain was sequenced during a study of Graves' ophthalmopathy and Graves' hyperthyroidism. Study context: A follow-up of 18 months without ophthalmopathy meant that hyperthyroidism was stable. The study, taken as a whole, reports: Blood shared most expanded thyroid clonotypes above 0.001 frequency.

Patients with other autoimmune diseases, uncontrolled infections, pregnancy or lactation were excluded. Reliance was placed on clinical symptoms, serum thyroxine, TRAb, thyroid ultrasound and orbital computed tomography for diagnosis. As regards this clonotype: The antigen is unknown.

Between the trimmed V and J ends, which lost 5 bases and 2 bases, there was a span of 19 bases. Germline values: CDR1 SGHTA, CDR2 FQGNSA. There are 17 residues in the CDR3. Amplification from RNA transcripts yielded the TCR beta CDR3 regions. An opening RT-PCR round employed HTBI primers and preceded a second-round multiplex PCR. TCRdb used MiXCR to reprocess the multiplex PCR reads, holding one entry per CDR3 protein. The data show 900,000 to 1,200,000 distinct CDR3 sequences, about two fifths seen once. The receptor was isolated from an adult man with Graves' hyperthyroidism. The chain carries TRBV7-2 and TRBJ1-3, with D possibly being TRBD1 (5 bases). The sequenced material came from peripheral blood or thyroid tissue (not recorded which). The CDR3, as DNA: TGTGCCAGCAGCACCCGGGGAAGGGACCAAACTGGAAACACCATATATTTT. It specifies CASSTRGRDQTGNTIYF.